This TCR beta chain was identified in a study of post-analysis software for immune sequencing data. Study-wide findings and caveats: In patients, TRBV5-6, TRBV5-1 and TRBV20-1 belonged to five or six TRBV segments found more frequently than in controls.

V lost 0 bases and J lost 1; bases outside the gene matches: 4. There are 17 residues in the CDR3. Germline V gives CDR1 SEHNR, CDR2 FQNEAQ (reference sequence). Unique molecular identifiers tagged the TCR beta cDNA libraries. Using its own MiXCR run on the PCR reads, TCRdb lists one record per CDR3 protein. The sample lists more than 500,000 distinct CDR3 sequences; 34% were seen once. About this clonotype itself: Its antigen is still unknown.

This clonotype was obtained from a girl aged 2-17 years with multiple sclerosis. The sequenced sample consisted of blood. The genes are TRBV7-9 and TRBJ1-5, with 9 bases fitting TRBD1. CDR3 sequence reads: CASSLASGTGSNQPQHF. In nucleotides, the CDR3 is TGTGCCAGCAGCTTAGCCTCCGGGACAGGGAGCAATCAGCCCCAGCATTTT.